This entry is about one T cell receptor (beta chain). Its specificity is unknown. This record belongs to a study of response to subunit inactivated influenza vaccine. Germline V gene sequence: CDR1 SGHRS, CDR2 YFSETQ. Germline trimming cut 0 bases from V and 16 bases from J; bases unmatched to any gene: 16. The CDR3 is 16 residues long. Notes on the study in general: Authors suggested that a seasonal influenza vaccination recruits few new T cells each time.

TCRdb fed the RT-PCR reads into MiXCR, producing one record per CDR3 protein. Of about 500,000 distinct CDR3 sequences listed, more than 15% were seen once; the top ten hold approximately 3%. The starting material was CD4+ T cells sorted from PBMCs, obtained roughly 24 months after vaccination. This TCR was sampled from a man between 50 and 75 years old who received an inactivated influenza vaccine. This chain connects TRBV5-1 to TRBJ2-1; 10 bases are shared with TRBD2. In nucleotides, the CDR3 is TGCGCCAGCAGCTTGGCCGAGGTAGCGGGGGGCTGGGATCTCTTCTTC. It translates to CASSLAEVAGGWDLFF.